This TCR beta chain was profiled in a study of T-cell reconstitution after alpha-beta-depleted transplantation in children. Study-wide points: T-cell counts and diversity at one year following transplant were attributed mainly to newly produced T cells. Where some patients showed high TCRbeta diversity at day 60, it came from recipient T cells and thymic progenitors that had survived. Reported findings indicate that, about two months after transplant, alpha-beta T cells came from several hundred expanded clones, which were derived from non-depleted graft cells.

The CDR3 runs 14 residues. With 3 bases removed from V and 6 bases from J, the gap between germline ends came to 15 bases. Germline CDR1 KGHSH, CDR2 LQKENI. This clonotype was seen many times. What it binds is unknown. Unique molecular identifiers were used to barcode this TCRbeta library. TCRdb itself ran the PCR reads through MiXCR, one entry per CDR3 protein. The sample yields 6,400 or so distinct CDR3 sequences, around 16% seen once. Sequenced material: PBMCs, taken before TCRalphabeta/CD19-depleted stem cell transplant. V gene TRBV18 combines with J gene TRBJ2-7; D may be TRBD1 (6 bases). This TCR came from a boy younger than 10 with acute lymphoblastic leukemia, due to receive a stem cell transplant. DNA of the CDR3: TGTGCCAGCTCACCCCGTCAGGGGTTTGGCGAGCAGTACTTC. It yields the protein CASSPRQGFGEQYF.